The TCR beta chain under discussion was sequenced for a study of T cells expressing NK-cell markers. On the study more broadly: The study drew TCR beta repertoires from sorted CD3+CD56+NKG2C+, CD3+CD56+NKG2C- and CD3+CD56-NKG2C+ T cells. Study-level points and caveats: CD8+ T cells in 5 or 6 donors included dominant NKG2C+ clonotypes at roughly 1.0-7.0%. Expanded NKG2C+ T cell clones were not confirmed as HCMV-specific.

CDR1 and CDR2 from the germline V gene are SGHRS and YFSETQ. The CDR3 length is 13 residues. In regard to this clonotype: Its antigen remains unknown.

What made the TCR beta cDNA was 5'RACE template switching with UMIs. TCRdb reprocessed the 5' RACE reads; each CDR3 protein has one entry and no DNA is given. The sample totals 300,000 to 450,000 distinct CDR3 sequences; its top ten clones hold around 5%. The sample was blood T cells: a sorted CD56 or NKG2C T cell subset, CD4+ or CD8+ T cells, or bulk PBMC T cells (not recorded which). The chain has TRBV5-1 and TRBJ2-4. This TCR came from a man aged 18-69 years in good health. The CDR3 here is CASSLEFRDIQYF.